Below are 30 T cell receptor beta chains sequenced from a single sample in a study of control samples from healthy donors and cancer patients (dated by TCRdb to the early 2020s). Library method: the immunoSEQ multiplex PCR assay. TCRdb took this table from immuneACCESS and kept in-frame rearrangements with V and J called. Such tables lack part of the clones; where checked against another copy, unresolved V genes explain under half of the gap, and the rest is unexplained. Counted in this sample were approximately 94,000 clones; about 89% of them appeared once. Of the sample, around 1% falls within the top ten clones. The sample taken for sequencing was blood. These receptors were obtained from a woman aged 25 to 45 in good health.

This clone was found once. The V and J genes are TRBV9 and TRBJ2-7; D gene uncertain. The CDR3 is made up of 16 amino acids. The germline V and J ends were trimmed by 4 bases and 6 bases, with 23 bases remaining between them. Germline-derived CDR1 and CDR2 are SGDLS and YYNGEE. The CDR3 loop is CASSPRHRPVRSEQYF. The CDR3 DNA reads as TGTGCCAGCAGCCCCCGCCACCGCCCGGTTAGGAGCGAGCAGTACTTC.

The V and J genes are TRBV7-6 and TRBJ2-1; 11 bases fit TRBD2. Germline V gene data show CDR1 as SGHVS and CDR2 as FNYEAQ. The CDR3 covers 17 residues. Germline trimming cut 5 bases from V and 5 bases from J; bases unmatched to any gene: 11. CDR3 region: CASSPGRLAGGNNEQFF. CDR3 sequence (DNA): TGTGCCAGCAGCCCGGGGCGGCTAGCGGGAGGAAACAATGAGCAGTTCTTC.

The V and J genes are TRBV19 and TRBJ1-1; D unresolved. V gave up 3 bases and J gave up 2 bases, with 7 bases separating them. Per germline, CDR1 LNHDA and CDR2 SQIVND (reference sequence). The CDR3 consists of 13 residues. In DNA, the CDR3 is TGTGCCAGTAGTATCACAGCTAACACTGAAGCTTTCTTT. Translation: CASSITANTEAFF.

This sequence joins TRBV3-1 (or the pseudogene TRBV3-2) and TRBJ2-1, with D possibly matching TRBD2 (5 bases). Germline CDR1 and CDR2: LGHDT and YNNKEL (reference sequence). The CDR3 length is 16 residues. Trimming cost V 1 base and J 0 bases, with 10 bases left between them. The chain's CDR3 is CASSQGTGSSYNEQFF. The CDR3 DNA reads as TGTGCCAGCAGCCAAGGCACGGGAAGCTCCTACAATGAGCAGTTCTTC.

This rearrangement joins TRBV6-1 to TRBJ1-1; D not resolved. V was shortened by 3 bases and J by 0 bases, with 14 bases between the two germline ends. Germline CDR1 MNHNS, CDR2 SASEGT. This CDR3 contains 16 residues. DNA of the CDR3: TGTGCCAGCAGTGATCCAAGCGGCACCCTGAACACTGAAGCTTTCTTT. Encoded protein: CASSDPSGTLNTEAFF.

V usage is TRBV7-8 and J usage is TRBJ1-5; D is possibly TRBD1 (5 bases). V lost 5 bases and J lost 7, with 18 bases in between. From germline, CDR1 is SGHVS and CDR2 FQNEAQ. CDR3 length equals 15 residues. The DNA of the CDR3 is TGTGCCAGCAGCAAACACCAGGGACCCTCACAGCCCCAGCATTTT. Its translation: CASSKHQGPSQPQHF.

The chain combines TRBV5-1 with TRBJ1-1, with 7 bases identical to TRBD1. The CDR3 extends over 15 amino acids. Per germline, CDR1 SGHRS and CDR2 YFSETQ. Trimming took 4 bases from V and 8 from J; bases not matched to a gene: 14. Here the CDR3 DNA reads TGCGCCAGCAGCCCCCAGGACAGGCCCCAGAAAGAAGCTTTCTTT. Amino acid sequence: CASSPQDRPQKEAFF.

The V call is TRBV28, the J call TRBJ1-5, with D unresolved. The germline V gene has CDR1 MDHEN and CDR2 SYDVKM. The CDR3 is 19 amino acids. Trimming took off 6 bases at V and 0 bases at J, with 24 bases between the two ends. Here the CDR3 reads CASSKTPHRLTNSNQPQHF. DNA of the CDR3: TGTGCCAGCAGCAAAACCCCCCACCGTTTAACTAATAGCAATCAGCCCCAGCATTTT.

The chain has TRBV10-3 and TRBJ1-2; D not certain. Germline V lookup: CDR1 ENHRY, CDR2 SYGVKD. V was cut by 0 bases and J by 4 bases, with 9 bases left in between. The CDR3 is made up of 14 amino acids. In nucleotides, the CDR3 is TGTGCCATCAGTGAGTCCCCCGGGATCTATGGCTACACCTTC. It specifies CAISESPGIYGYTF.

The chain links TRBV4-1 to TRBJ1-2, with 11 bases identical to TRBD1. CDR1 is MGHRA and CDR2 is YSYEKL in the germline V gene. CDR3 length equals 17 residues. J lost 8 bases, V lost 4 bases, and 15 bases had no gene match. The CDR3 here is CASSLMGQGEMAVGYTF. CDR3 nucleotide sequence: TGCGCCAGCAGCCTAATGGGACAGGGGGAAATGGCCGTCGGCTACACCTTC.

The CDR3 bases are TGTGCCAGCAGCTTGGCGGACGGACTCTATGGCTACACCTTC. It codes for CASSLADGLYGYTF. The chain carries TRBV5-6 and TRBJ1-2; D remains ambiguous. This CDR3 has 14 residues. V gave up 0 bases and J gave up 4 bases, with 10 bases separating them. Germline-derived CDR1 and CDR2 are SGHDT and YYEEEE.

V and J are TRBV30 and TRBJ2-3, with D unclear. V was trimmed by 0 bases and J by 2 bases, leaving 9 bases between them. This CDR3 is built from 14 residues. The germline V gene encodes CDR1 GTSNPN and CDR2 SVGIG (reference sequence). CDR3 in DNA: TGTGCCTGGAGTGTCCCAGAAGTCACAGATACGCAGTATTTT. It codes for CAWSVPEVTDTQYF.

This chain connects TRBV4-1 to TRBJ1-2; no clear D. The CDR3 runs to 14 residues. CDR1 is MGHRA, CDR2 YSYEKL, per germline. V dropped 3 bases and J dropped 3 bases, with 11 bases sitting between them. CDR3 nucleotide sequence: TGCGCCAGCAGCCACGCCGTGGGGTACTATGGCTACACCTTC. Translating gives CASSHAVGYYGYTF.

This chain joins TRBV6-2 or TRBV6-3 and TRBJ2-3; 13 nucleotides agree with TRBD2. CDR1 MNHEY and CDR2 SVGEGT come from the germline V gene. CDR3 size: 16 residues. Trimming removed 5 bases from V and 2 bases from J; junction bases left unmatched: 4. The DNA for the CDR3 is TGTGCCAGCAGTGGACTAGCGGGGGCCATCACAGATACGCAGTATTTT. It codes for CASSGLAGAITDTQYF.

V usage is TRBV7-8 and J usage is TRBJ2-6, with D possibly being TRBD1 (6 bases). V was cut by 1 base and J by 4 bases, with 11 bases left in between. The V gene's germline CDR1 is SGHVS and CDR2 FQNEAQ. The length of the CDR3 is 16 residues. As DNA, the CDR3 is TGTGCCAGCAGCTTAGGGCCAGGGGTGGGGGCCAACGTCCTGACTTTC. As protein: CASSLGPGVGANVLTF.

The J gene is TRBJ2-3, the V gene TRBV10-1; D is uncertain. The V end was cut by 2 bases, the J end by 5 bases, with 14 bases between. Germline lookup yields CDR1 WNHNN and CDR2 SYGVQD (reference sequence). This CDR3 comprises 15 residues. In DNA, the CDR3 is TGCGCCAGCAGTGAGCAGGAGACTGGTAGAGATACGCAGTATTTT. Translating it yields CASSEQETGRDTQYF.

The chain has TRBV10-1 and TRBJ1-1, with D maybe TRBD1 (6 bases). Deletions cut 0 bases from V and 3 bases from J, with 8 bases between. CDR3 length equals 14 residues. CDR1 WNHNN and CDR2 SYGVQD come from the germline V gene (reference sequence). The CDR3 nucleotides are TGCGCCAGCAGTGAGTCTTACAGGGACACTGAAGCTTTCTTT. Translation: CASSESYRDTEAFF.

V usage is TRBV2 and J usage is TRBJ2-2; 7 bases are a match to TRBD1. Germline CDR1 SNHLY, CDR2 FYNNEI. V was clipped by 1 base and J by 6 bases; unmatched bases: 5. The CDR3 is made up of 15 amino acids. CDR3: CASSEGLTGPGELFF. For the CDR3, the DNA is TGTGCCAGCAGTGAAGGTCTGACAGGGCCCGGGGAGCTGTTTTTT.

J is TRBJ1-4 and V is TRBV10-3; D remains ambiguous. CDR1 and CDR2 (germline): ENHRY, SYGVKD. Trimming cost V 3 bases and J 1 base, with 9 bases left between them. CDR3 length equals 15 residues. In nucleotides, the CDR3 is TGTGCCATCAGTGAAGAGGGAGGAACTAATGAAAAACTGTTTTTT. It specifies CAISEEGGTNEKLFF.

This chain connects TRBV2 to TRBJ2-7; no reliable D call. The germline V gene has CDR1 SNHLY and CDR2 FYNNEI. The CDR3 is 12 amino acids. V lost 2 bases and J 10 bases, leaving 12 bases between the germline ends. CDR3 sequence reads: CASSETPLAQYF. DNA for the CDR3: TGTGCCAGCAGTGAAACACCCCTGGCTCAGTACTTC.

The chain is built from TRBV11-1 and TRBJ1-4, with D possibly matching TRBD1 (6 bases). The germline V gene encodes CDR1 SGHAT and CDR2 FQDESV (reference sequence). With 8 bases removed from V and 4 bases from J, the gap between germline ends came to 17 bases. There are 15 residues in the CDR3. CDR3 DNA: TGTGCCAGCCCGACCGGGGGGCGAGATAATGAAAAACTGTTTTTT. The encoded protein is CASPTGGRDNEKLFF.

The chain recombines TRBV7-9 with TRBJ1-2; D might be TRBD1 (6 bases). There are 13 residues in the CDR3. The V and J ends lost 4 bases and 8 bases respectively, with 14 bases between them. CDR1 and CDR2 from the germline V gene are SEHNR and FQNEAQ (reference sequence). CDR3 DNA: TGTGCCAGCAGCTCCTCCCCAGGGGAAGGCTACACCTTC. Translation: CASSSSPGEGYTF.

J is TRBJ1-3 and V is TRBV5-6; the D gene is possibly TRBD1 (5 bases). The CDR3 is 15 residues long. Germline CDR1 is SGHDT and CDR2 is YYEEEE. Trimming pared 4 bases from V and 7 bases from J, leaving 18 bases between. The CDR3 here is CASSPGWGIGNTIYF. The CDR3 DNA reads as TGTGCCAGCAGCCCGGGATGGGGGATTGGGAACACCATATATTTT.

V is TRBV5-4 and J is TRBJ1-1; no reliable D call. V was trimmed by 1 base and J by 6 bases, leaving 16 bases between them. Germline V CDR1 and CDR2: SGHNT, YYREEE (reference sequence). This CDR3 comprises 15 residues. CDR3 residues: CASSLSGGMVPEAFF. As DNA, the CDR3 is TGTGCCAGCAGCTTGTCGGGCGGAATGGTCCCTGAAGCTTTCTTT. The full variable domain, its missing parts supplied by reference TRBV5-4 and TRBJ1-1, is ETGVTQSPTHLIKTRGQQVTLRCSSQSGHNTVSWYQQALGQGPQFIFQYYREEENGRGNFPPRFSGLQFPNYSSELNVNALELDDSALYLCASSLSGGMVPEAFFGQGTRLTVV.

The V call is TRBV11-2, the J call TRBJ1-5; 8 bases match TRBD1. Germline values: CDR1 SGHAT, CDR2 FQNNGV. The CDR3 consists of 15 residues. Germline trimming cut 4 bases from V and 7 bases from J; bases unmatched to any gene: 9. CDR3 sequence (DNA): TGTGCCAGCAGCTCAGGACAGGGATCGGGGCAGCCCCAGCATTTT. It yields the protein CASSSGQGSGQPQHF.

V gene TRBV2 combines with J gene TRBJ2-1; D remains unclear. Germline CDR1 SNHLY, CDR2 FYNNEI. The CDR3 has 10 amino acids. Trimming took 10 bases from V and 5 from J, leaving 6 bases between them. The CDR3 here is CAKQNNEQFF. The CDR3, as DNA: TGTGCCAAACAAAACAATGAGCAGTTCTTC.

The V gene is TRBV7-2, the J gene TRBJ1-4; D possibly corresponds to TRBD1 (6 bases). The V end lost 1 base, the J end lost 3 bases, and 12 bases lay between the germline ends. Per the germline V gene, CDR1 is SGHTA and CDR2 is FQGNSA. The CDR3 is 16 amino acids. CDR3 sequence: CASSLDKGDANEKLFF. CDR3 coding DNA: TGTGCCAGCAGCTTAGATAAGGGGGATGCTAATGAAAAACTGTTTTTT.

V is TRBV19 and J is TRBJ1-1; no firm D call. V shed 9 bases and J shed 7 bases, with 12 bases lying between them. This CDR3 is built from 11 residues. From germline, CDR1 is LNHDA and CDR2 SQIVND (reference sequence). CDR3 sequence reads: CASGWGGEAFF. DNA for the CDR3: TGTGCCAGCGGGTGGGGTGGTGAAGCTTTCTTT.

The chain employs TRBV5-1 and TRBJ2-7, with D possibly being TRBD1 or TRBD2 (5 bases each). V lost 0 bases, J lost 0 bases, and 19 bases lay in between. The CDR3 consists of 18 residues. Germline values: CDR1 SGHRS, CDR2 YFSETQ. The DNA of the CDR3 is TGCGCCAGCAGCTTGGGTACTCTCGGGGACGGCCTCTCCTACGAGCAGTACTTC. Translated: CASSLGTLGDGLSYEQYF. Variable domain in full (rest from reference TRBV5-1 and TRBJ2-7): KAGVTQTPRYLIKTRGQQVTLSCSPISGHRSVSWYQQTPGQGLQFLFEYFSETQRNKGNFPGRFSGRQFSNSRSEMNVSTLELGDSALYLCASSLGTLGDGLSYEQYFGPGTRLTVT.

This clone appeared a few times. The chain joins TRBV7-9 to TRBJ2-7; 11 bases line up with TRBD2. CDR3 length: 16 residues. The V gene end was trimmed by 5 bases and the J gene end by 2 bases; junction bases not matched to a gene: 8. From germline, CDR1 is SEHNR and CDR2 FQNEAQ (reference sequence). The DNA for the CDR3 is TGTGCCAGCAGCCCGACTAGCGGGATCACCGCCTACGAGCAGTACTTC. Its protein product is CASSPTSGITAYEQYF.